The 29 T cell receptor beta chains in this list originate from one sample, sequenced in a study of blood T cell repertoires in COVID-19. TCRdb's table, derived via immunoSEQ multiplex PCR, lists solely in-frame clones and lacks some. The sample has 200,000 to 250,000 clones; about 86% are singletons. The sample was peripheral blood. Receptors were obtained from a woman aged 45-65 years with acute or convalescent COVID-19.

The CDR3 here is CASSYAGLAGIFSHPDEQFF. The DNA for the CDR3 is TGTGCCAGCAGTTACGCGGGACTAGCGGGAATCTTCTCCCATCCCGATGAGCAGTTCTTC. V gene TRBV6-2 or TRBV6-3 combines with J gene TRBJ2-1; 13 nucleotides line up with TRBD2. Germline values: CDR1 MNHEY, CDR2 SVGEGT. Unmatched junction bases numbered 18, after V lost 2 bases and J lost 8 bases. This CDR3 is 20 amino acids long.

This chain links TRBV3-1 (or the pseudogene TRBV3-2) with TRBJ2-5, with a possible D match to TRBD2 (6 bases). The CDR3 loop spans 16 amino acids. Trimming took off 3 bases at V and 3 bases at J, with 17 bases between the two ends. CDR1 and CDR2 from the germline V gene are LGHDT and YNNKEL (reference sequence). DNA of the CDR3: TGTGCCAGCAGCCACGCTTCGGGAGTAGGGGAAGAGACCCAGTACTTC. This codes for CASSHASGVGEETQYF.

The J gene is TRBJ2-3, the V gene TRBV3-1 (or the pseudogene TRBV3-2); 12 bases agree with TRBD2. J gave up 5 bases and V 1 base, and 7 bases lay outside the gene matches. Germline V gene data show CDR1 as LGHDT and CDR2 as YNNKEL (reference sequence). The CDR3 is made up of 17 amino acids. The CDR3: CASSQGASGGARDTQYF. CDR3 nucleotides: TGTGCCAGCAGCCAAGGGGCTAGCGGGGGGGCAAGAGATACGCAGTATTTT.

For the CDR3, the DNA is TGTGCCAGCAGCTACCGACGGGGCGGGGAGCTGTTTTTT. Translating it yields CASSYRRGGELFF. J is TRBJ2-2 and V is TRBV7-3, with D possibly being TRBD2 (5 bases). The germline CDR1 and CDR2 sequences are SGHTA and FQGTGA. This CDR3 is 13 amino acids long. V was cut by 4 bases and J by 7 bases, with 10 bases left in between.

The chain joins TRBV19 to TRBJ2-1; perhaps TRBD2 as D (6 bases). Per germline, CDR1 LNHDA and CDR2 SQIVND (reference sequence). Trimming left V 5 bases short and J 2 bases short, with 16 bases between. This CDR3 has 16 residues. CDR3 sequence: CASSYVGRGTYNEQFF. The CDR3, as DNA: TGTGCCAGTAGTTATGTGGGGCGGGGAACCTACAATGAGCAGTTCTTC.

This sequence joins TRBV7-9 and TRBJ2-7, with D tentatively TRBD2 (5 bases). Germline V gene data show CDR1 as SEHNR and CDR2 as FQNEAQ (reference sequence). This CDR3 is 14 amino acids long. The V gene lost 0 bases and the J gene lost 6 bases, with 12 bases spanning the gap. CDR3 region: CASSLAWEFGEQYF. DNA of the CDR3: TGTGCCAGCAGCTTAGCATGGGAGTTCGGCGAGCAGTACTTC. Full variable domain (outside the CDR3, taken from reference TRBV7-9 and TRBJ2-7): DTGVSQNPRHKITKRGQNVTFRCDPISEHNRLYWYRQTLGQGPEFLTYFQNEAQLEKSRLLSDRFSAERPKGSFSTLEIQRTEQGDSAMYLCASSLAWEFGEQYFGPGTRLTVT.

The genes are TRBV19 and TRBJ1-5; perhaps TRBD1 as D (6 bases). The CDR3 runs to 15 residues. The germline gives CDR1 LNHDA, CDR2 SQIVND (reference sequence). V lost 7 bases and J 5 bases, leaving 18 bases between the germline ends. CDR3 in DNA: TGTGCCAGTACAGGGTCAGCAGGGGTCGATCAGCCCCAGCATTTT. Protein product: CASTGSAGVDQPQHF.

The genes are TRBV30 and TRBJ1-2; 8 nucleotides align to TRBD1. The CDR3 is 13 residues long. From germline, CDR1 is GTSNPN and CDR2 SVGIG (reference sequence). The ends lost 5 bases at V and 2 bases at J; junction bases unmatched: 4. The CDR3 sequence: CAWARQGNYGYTF. DNA of the CDR3: TGTGCCTGGGCCCGACAGGGGAACTATGGCTACACCTTC. Variable domain in full (rest from reference TRBV30 and TRBJ1-2): SQTIHQWPATLVQPVGSPLSLECTVEGTSNPNLYWYRQAAGRGLQLLFYSVGIGQISSEVPQNLSASRPQDRQFILSSKKLLLSDSGFYLCAWARQGNYGYTFGSGTRLTVV.

The chain couples TRBV19 to TRBJ2-1; 10 bases match TRBD1. The ends lost 4 bases at V and 7 bases at J; junction bases unmatched: 10. Germline values: CDR1 LNHDA, CDR2 SQIVND (reference sequence). This CDR3 is 16 amino acids long. CDR3 sequence reads: CASSTNRRTGGNEQFF. Here the CDR3 DNA reads TGTGCCAGTAGTACCAACAGGAGGACAGGGGGGAATGAGCAGTTCTTC.

The J gene is TRBJ1-4, the V gene TRBV29-1; 10 bases match TRBD1. This CDR3 is 13 amino acids long. Germline loops: CDR1 SQVTM, CDR2 ANQGSEA. Trimming took 7 bases from V and 8 from J; bases not matched to a gene: 7. The CDR3 loop is CSASGTGEEKLFF. CDR3 DNA sequence: TGCAGCGCCTCCGGGACAGGGGAGGAAAAACTGTTTTTT.

The V call is TRBV6-4, the J call TRBJ2-3, with TRBD2 matching over 7 bases. V shed 4 bases and J 1 base; nucleotides not matched to a gene: 5. Germline V CDR1 and CDR2: MRHNA, SNTAGT. The CDR3 contains 15 residues. The CDR3 DNA is TGTGCCAGCAGTGTCGAGCGGGGCGGCACAGATACGCAGTATTTT. Its protein product is CASSVERGGTDTQYF.

This clone was picked up one time. The chain is built from TRBV27 and TRBJ2-5; 7 nucleotides align to TRBD1. There are 14 residues in the CDR3. V lost 0 bases and J lost 3; bases outside the gene matches: 1. CDR1 and CDR2 (germline): MNHEY, SMNVEV (reference sequence). This chain's CDR3 is CASSLSDRKETQYF. CDR3 DNA sequence: TGTGCCAGCAGTTTATCGGACAGGAAAGAGACCCAGTACTTC.

This clone was observed at least ten times. The genes are TRBV19 and TRBJ1-3; D is possibly TRBD1 (6 bases). CDR1 and CDR2 (germline): LNHDA, SQIVND (reference sequence). With 6 bases removed from V and 1 base from J, the gap between germline ends came to 22 bases. This CDR3 has 18 amino acids. CDR3 loop: CASRGYSTGHSSGNTIYF. The CDR3 nucleotides read TGTGCCAGTAGAGGATACTCCACAGGGCATTCTTCTGGAAACACCATATATTTT.

DNA of the CDR3: TGCAGTGCTAGTAGACAGGGGGCCGGGGAGCTGTTTTTT. It codes for CSASRQGAGELFF. The genes are TRBV20-1 and TRBJ2-2, with 9 nucleotides matching TRBD1. Germline-derived CDR1 and CDR2 are DFQATT and SNEGSKA (reference sequence). Trimming at V came to 3 bases and at J to 6 bases, leaving 2 bases not matched to a gene. The CDR3 has 13 residues.

This chain connects TRBV30 to TRBJ2-7, with a weak D call TRBD2 (5 bases). Germline V gene data show CDR1 as GTSNPN and CDR2 as SVGIG (reference sequence). Trimming shortened V by 4 bases and J by 5 bases, and 15 bases separated the two germline ends. This CDR3 is 13 amino acids long. The CDR3 DNA reads as TGTGCCTGGAAACCGGACTGGTTAGACGAGCAGTACTTC. This encodes CAWKPDWLDEQYF.

This clone was picked up one time. The chain combines TRBV4-3 with TRBJ2-7; a possible D gene is TRBD1 (5 bases). The V and J ends lost 0 bases and 4 bases respectively, with 10 bases between them. The CDR3 sequence is 14 residues long. The germline CDR1 and CDR2 sequences are LGHNA and YSLEER. CDR3 protein: CASSQDGKGYEQYF. The CDR3 DNA is TGCGCCAGCAGCCAAGATGGAAAGGGGTACGAGCAGTACTTC.

This chain uses TRBV18 with TRBJ2-3; D is unresolved. The CDR3 is made up of 12 amino acids. Germline V lookup: CDR1 KGHSH, CDR2 LQKENI. The V and J ends lost 8 bases and 3 bases respectively, with 9 bases between them. In nucleotides, the CDR3 is TGTGCCAGCGCCCCCGGGACAGATACGCAGTATTTT. Its protein is CASAPGTDTQYF. Full variable domain (missing parts from reference TRBV18 and TRBJ2-3): NAGVMQNPRHLVRRRGQEARLRCSPMKGHSHVYWYRQLPEEGLKFMVYLQKENIIDESGMPKERFSAEFPKEGPSILRIQQVVRGDSAAYFCASAPGTDTQYFGPGTRLTVL.

The chain links TRBV27 to TRBJ2-7; 10 bases match TRBD2. CDR3 length: 14 amino acids. Germline V gene data show CDR1 as MNHEY and CDR2 as SMNVEV (reference sequence). V trimming: 3 bases; J trimming: 4 bases; junction bases outside the gene matches: 3. In DNA form, the CDR3 reads TGTGCCAGCAGTTTGAGCGGGAGGGGGTACGAGCAGTACTTC. Translating it yields CASSLSGRGYEQYF.

J is TRBJ2-5 and V is TRBV9; 8 bases are shared with TRBD2. The CDR3 is made up of 16 amino acids. CDR1 and CDR2 (germline): SGDLS, YYNGEE. The junction had 4 bases not matched to a gene; V was cut back by 0 bases and J by 0 bases. The CDR3 DNA sequence: TGTGCCAGCAGCGTAGGGGTAGCGGGGTACCAAGAGACCCAGTACTTC. Translating gives CASSVGVAGYQETQYF.

The rearrangement joins TRBV2 to TRBJ1-2, with TRBD1 matching over 8 bases. In germline, CDR1 is SNHLY, CDR2 FYNNEI. The CDR3 length is 14 residues. Losses at the gene ends were 7 bases for V and 8 bases for J; bases not matched to a gene: 12. CDR3 amino acids: CASIERTGRPGYTF. In DNA form, the CDR3 reads TGTGCCAGCATTGAGAGGACAGGGAGACCGGGCTACACCTTC.

This clone appeared once. The rearrangement joins TRBV28 to TRBJ1-2; TRBD1 agrees at 9 bases. CDR3 length: 17 amino acids. Trimming removed 3 bases from V and 4 bases from J; junction bases left unmatched: 12. The germline CDR1 and CDR2 sequences are MDHEN and SYDVKM. The DNA for the CDR3 is TGTGCCAGCAGTTTTATACCCGGGACAGGGCGTCCCTATGGCTACACCTTC. Its protein is CASSFIPGTGRPYGYTF.

The chain combines TRBV6-2 or TRBV6-3 with TRBJ1-2, with D perhaps matching TRBD1 (5 bases). V lost 4 bases and J 4 bases, leaving 13 bases between the germline ends. The germline CDR1 and CDR2 sequences are MNHEY and SVGEGT. The length of the CDR3 is 14 residues. The CDR3 sequence: CASSSGPVGYGYTF. CDR3 DNA sequence: TGTGCCAGCAGTTCAGGGCCTGTTGGCTATGGCTACACCTTC.

The chain couples TRBV10-3 to TRBJ2-3; 14 bases align to TRBD2. Germline V gene data show CDR1 as ENHRY and CDR2 as SYGVKD. With 6 bases clipped from V and 5 bases from J, the junction kept 7 bases outside the gene matches. The CDR3 is 16 amino acids. CDR3 region: CAIRGTSGRGVDTQYF. For the CDR3, the DNA is TGTGCCATCAGGGGGACTAGCGGGAGAGGAGTAGATACGCAGTATTTT.

The V call is TRBV19, the J call TRBJ1-4; TRBD1 is a possible D gene (6 bases). Deletions cut 0 bases from V and 8 bases from J, with 10 bases between. This CDR3 region has 14 residues. Germline V gives CDR1 LNHDA, CDR2 SQIVND (reference sequence). In nucleotides, the CDR3 is TGTGCCAGTAGTATAGATCCCGACAGGGAAAAACTGTTTTTT. Amino acid sequence: CASSIDPDREKLFF.

V and J are TRBV30 and TRBJ2-7; 8 positions agree with TRBD2. J lost 5 bases, V lost 5 bases, and 2 bases had no gene match. The CDR3 runs 11 residues. Germline V lookup: CDR1 GTSNPN, CDR2 SVGIG (reference sequence). This CDR3 reads CAWATSDEQYF. CDR3 DNA sequence: TGTGCCTGGGCGACTAGCGACGAGCAGTACTTC.

The chain has TRBV2 and TRBJ2-7, with TRBD1 identical over 9 bases. V was pared by 7 bases and J by 4 bases, with 5 bases of the junction left unmatched. The germline gives CDR1 SNHLY, CDR2 FYNNEI. The CDR3 is 13 residues long. CDR3 protein: CASNRQGGYEQYF. The CDR3 DNA is TGTGCCAGCAATAGACAGGGGGGATACGAGCAGTACTTC.

This chain connects TRBV7-2 to TRBJ2-3; TRBD1 is a possible D gene (6 bases). The CDR3 has 16 residues. CDR1 SGHTA and CDR2 FQGNSA come from the germline V gene. The V end lost 0 bases, the J end lost 4 bases, and 14 bases lay between the germline ends. CDR3 residues: CASSLALAPGADTQYF. CDR3 in DNA: TGTGCCAGCAGCTTAGCTCTGGCTCCAGGGGCAGATACGCAGTATTTT.

The chain combines TRBV27 with TRBJ2-3, with a weak D call TRBD2 (5 bases). V lost 3 bases, J lost 4 bases, and 14 bases lay in between. The germline gives CDR1 MNHEY, CDR2 SMNVEV (reference sequence). This CDR3 region has 15 residues. The CDR3 DNA reads TGTGCCAGCAGTTTGTCCTCGGCTAGCCCAGATACGCAGTATTTT. This encodes CASSLSSASPDTQYF.

This chain links TRBV30 with TRBJ1-4; TRBD1 aligns across 9 bases. V trimming: 3 bases; J trimming: 0 bases; junction bases outside the gene matches: 8. Germline V gene sequence: CDR1 GTSNPN, CDR2 SVGIG (reference sequence). The CDR3 consists of 17 residues. The CDR3 bases are TGTGCCTGGAGAGGGGGACAGGGACGTGCAACTAATGAAAAACTGTTTTTT. Its translation: CAWRGGQGRATNEKLFF.